The 18 T cell receptor beta chains presented below share a single source sample, sequenced in a study of Tregs in tolerant kidney transplant recipients. The nonmyeloablative bone marrow transplants came from related graft donors, with transient mixed chimerism. Sequenced by immunoSEQ multiplex PCR; TCRdb stores in-frame clones only, minus some. The sample holds roughly 80,000 clones; 90% to 95% are singletons and the top ten take 1.6%. Sequencing was performed on CD4+ T cells from blood (PBMCs), taken 24 months after the transplant. Source of these receptors: a human patient who received a combined kidney and bone marrow transplant. The graft donor may have given rise to some T cells.

The chain uses TRBV11-3 and TRBJ1-6; the D is unclear. The V end was cut by 2 bases, the J end by 10 bases, with 24 bases between. CDR1 is SGHNT, CDR2 YENEEA, per germline. This CDR3 is built from 18 residues. The CDR3: CASSLMWYSRKVVSPLHF. The CDR3 DNA reads TGTGCCAGCAGCTTAATGTGGTACAGTAGAAAAGTTGTGTCACCCCTCCACTTT.

The chain carries TRBV5-1 and TRBJ2-7, with 9 bases fitting TRBD1. This CDR3 spans 14 amino acids. V was clipped by 4 bases and J by 0 bases; unmatched bases: 2. Germline V lookup: CDR1 SGHRS, CDR2 YFSETQ. The CDR3 protein is CASSRDRASYEQYF. The CDR3 nucleotides read TGCGCCAGCAGCCGGGACAGGGCCTCCTACGAGCAGTACTTC.

The genes are TRBV18 and TRBJ1-5; D unclear. The V end lost 3 bases, the J end lost 9 bases, and 18 bases lay between the germline ends. The CDR3 extends over 15 amino acids. Germline V gives CDR1 KGHSH, CDR2 LQKENI. CDR3 amino acids: CASSPGDNHHRPQHF. The CDR3, as DNA: TGTGCCAGCTCACCGGGCGACAACCATCATCGGCCCCAGCATTTT.

This chain joins TRBV19 and TRBJ1-1, with 8 bases fitting TRBD1. The CDR3 is made up of 13 amino acids. Losses at the gene ends were 3 bases for V and 3 bases for J; bases not matched to a gene: 0. Germline V gene lookup returns CDR1 LNHDA and CDR2 SQIVND (reference sequence). The CDR3 loop is CASSMDRDTEAFF. CDR3 bases: TGTGCCAGTAGTATGGACAGGGACACTGAAGCTTTCTTT.

The chain uses TRBV25-1 and TRBJ1-1; D possibly corresponds to TRBD1 (6 bases). CDR1 MGHDK and CDR2 SYGVNS come from the germline V gene. This CDR3 comprises 15 residues. V lost 1 base and J 4 bases, leaving 13 bases between the germline ends. The CDR3 sequence is CASSESLVGATEAFF. CDR3 DNA sequence: TGTGCCAGCAGTGAATCGTTAGTGGGGGCCACTGAAGCTTTCTTT.

The V gene is TRBV2, the J gene TRBJ2-1; 13 positions agree with TRBD2. Germline CDR1 and CDR2: SNHLY and FYNNEI. There are 18 residues in the CDR3. Trimming removed 8 bases from V and 0 bases from J; junction bases left unmatched: 10. In DNA, the CDR3 is TGTGCCAGCGCACTAACTAGCGGGAGGGCTCCCTCCTACAATGAGCAGTTCTTC. Translated: CASALTSGRAPSYNEQFF.

The V call is TRBV4-3, the J call TRBJ2-5; 8 bases fit TRBD2. The CDR3 sequence is 15 residues long. Per germline, CDR1 LGHNA and CDR2 YSLEER. V was clipped by 0 bases and J by 4 bases; unmatched bases: 4. The CDR3 nucleotides are TGCGCCAGCAGCCAAGAGACGGGGGGGCGAGAGACCCAGTACTTC. Protein: CASSQETGGRETQYF.

The chain couples TRBV11-1 to TRBJ1-1; possible D gene TRBD1, 6 bases. The length of the CDR3 is 12 residues. CDR1 SGHAT and CDR2 FQDESV come from the germline V gene (reference sequence). Deletions cut 3 bases from V and 8 bases from J, with 10 bases between. The CDR3 nucleotides are TGTGCCAGCAGCTTGGGAACAGGGGAAGCTTTCTTT. This codes for CASSLGTGEAFF. The variable domain in full, completed from reference TRBV11-1 and TRBJ1-1, reads EAEVAQSPRYKITEKSQAVAFWCDPISGHATLYWYRQILGQGPELLVQFQDESVVDDSQLPKDRFSAERLKGVDSTLKIQPAELGDSAMYLCASSLGTGEAFFGQGTRLTVV.

The chain combines TRBV15 with TRBJ1-3; D remains unclear. V was pared by 1 base and J by 2 bases, with 3 bases between. Germline CDR1 reads LNHNV; CDR2 reads YYDKDF (reference sequence). The CDR3 runs to 13 residues. CDR3 sequence (DNA): TGTGCCACCAGCAGAGGAGCTGGAAACACCATATATTTT. It encodes CATSRGAGNTIYF.

The chain joins TRBV5-1 to TRBJ1-3; the match to TRBD1 covers 7 bases. V shed 4 bases, J shed 0 bases, and the junction held 7 bases outside the gene matches. This CDR3 contains 16 residues. Germline V gene sequence: CDR1 SGHRS, CDR2 YFSETQ. The DNA of the CDR3 is TGCGCCAGCAGCCCCGACAGGGCCCTCTCTGGAAACACCATATATTTT. It is translated as CASSPDRALSGNTIYF. The complete variable domain, with remaining parts taken from reference TRBV5-1 and TRBJ1-3, reads KAGVTQTPRYLIKTRGQQVTLSCSPISGHRSVSWYQQTPGQGLQFLFEYFSETQRNKGNFPGRFSGRQFSNSRSEMNVSTLELGDSALYLCASSPDRALSGNTIYFGEGSWLTVV.

The DNA of the CDR3 is TGTGCCAGCAGTGCCCTTGATACGCAGTATTTT. This translates into CASSALDTQYF. V usage is TRBV25-1 and J usage is TRBJ2-3; D is unclear. Trimming pared 4 bases from V and 6 bases from J, leaving 5 bases between. This CDR3 spans 11 amino acids. The germline gives CDR1 MGHDK, CDR2 SYGVNS. Drawing the rest from reference TRBV25-1 and TRBJ2-3, the complete variable domain is EADIYQTPRYLVIGTGKKITLECSQTMGHDKMYWYQQDPGMELHLIHYSYGVNSTEKGDLSSESTVSRIRTEHFPLTLESARPSHTSQYLCASSALDTQYFGPGTRLTVL.

This chain uses TRBV19 with TRBJ1-2; D possibly corresponds to TRBD1 (5 bases). Germline V lookup: CDR1 LNHDA, CDR2 SQIVND (reference sequence). Between the trimmed V and J ends, which lost 1 base and 4 bases, there was a span of 10 bases. CDR3 length: 14 residues. The CDR3 loop is CASSIGQTPYGYTF. The DNA of the CDR3 is TGTGCCAGTAGTATAGGACAGACACCCTATGGCTACACCTTC.

The rearrangement joins TRBV6-1 to TRBJ1-3; D gene uncertain. Germline values: CDR1 MNHNS, CDR2 SASEGT. The CDR3 contains 15 residues. The V end lost 2 bases, the J end lost 4 bases, and 12 bases lay between the germline ends. This CDR3 is CASSELARLGNTIYF. The CDR3 DNA reads as TGTGCCAGCAGTGAATTGGCACGCCTCGGAAACACCATATATTTT.

J is TRBJ2-3 and V is TRBV7-3, with 8 bases fitting TRBD2. Unmatched junction bases numbered 4, after V lost 2 bases and J lost 6 bases. CDR3 length: 14 residues. CDR1 and CDR2 from the germline V gene are SGHTA and FQGTGA. The CDR3 loop reads CASSLGGRHDTQYF. CDR3 DNA sequence: TGTGCCAGCAGCTTAGGCGGGAGGCATGATACGCAGTATTTT.

This clone showed up just once. The rearrangement joins TRBV1 to TRBJ2-7; the table assigns TRBD2, which was not confirmed against the DNA. TRBV1 is classified as a pseudogene. This CDR3 has 16 amino acids. CDR3 DNA: TGCACCAGCAGCCAAGATAGGGGACTAGCGGAGTACGAGCAGTACTTC. Amino acids: CTSSQDRGLAEYEQYF.

The chain is built from TRBV7-9 and TRBJ1-2; D remains unclear. V gave up 4 bases and J gave up 8 bases, with 14 bases separating them. The CDR3 has 13 residues. Looked up from germline, CDR1 is SEHNR and CDR2 is FQNEAQ (reference sequence). The DNA for the CDR3 is TGTGCCAGCAGCTCTAGGGAGAGATGGGGCTACACCTTC. This encodes CASSSRERWGYTF.

CDR3 nucleotide sequence: TGCGCCAGCAGCCAAGATTTCGGACAGGGCAGCGATACGCAGTATTTT. It codes for CASSQDFGQGSDTQYF. The chain couples TRBV4-3 to TRBJ2-3; 8 bases are shared with TRBD1. Germline V lookup: CDR1 LGHNA, CDR2 YSLEER. The V gene end was trimmed by 0 bases and the J gene end by 6 bases; junction bases not matched to a gene: 8. The CDR3 totals 16 residues.

The rearrangement joins TRBV7-9 to TRBJ1-1, with 9 bases identical to TRBD1. Losses at the gene ends were 5 bases for V and 0 bases for J; bases not matched to a gene: 13. Germline CDR1 and CDR2: SEHNR and FQNEAQ (reference sequence). The CDR3 runs 18 residues. The CDR3 DNA follows: TGTGCCAGCAGCCCCCGGGACAGGGTCAAGGGGATGAACACTGAAGCTTTCTTT. Translating gives CASSPRDRVKGMNTEAFF.